This entry concerns a single T cell receptor (beta chain). Antigen unknown. TCRdb keeps only in-frame clones here, not all; method: immunoSEQ multiplex PCR. The table shows approximately 10,000 clones, with approximately 72% occurring only once. The data were taken from a study of OX40 agonist ivuxolimab in advanced cancers. For the study at large: Hepatocellular carcinoma, melanoma, renal cell or head and neck cancer affected the dose-escalation patients. Study findings and constraints: Some patients who did not respond also had low normalized T-cell clonal expansion.

The cohort excluded patients with autoimmune disease history or systemic immunosuppression. This receptor was taken from an adult with an advanced solid tumor such as melanoma, head and neck, liver or kidney cancer. The sample here was CD4+ or CD8+ T cells sorted from blood, taken in a trial of the OX40 agonist ivuxolimab.

CDR3 DNA: TGCGCCAGCAGCGTAGGTGAAACTAATGAAAAACTGTTTTTT. This codes for CASSVGETNEKLFF. V usage is TRBV5-1 and J usage is TRBJ1-4; no definite D call. V was trimmed by 4 bases and J by 1 base, leaving 8 bases between them. Germline loops: CDR1 SGHRS, CDR2 YFSETQ. The CDR3 sequence is 14 residues long.